The 24 T cell receptor beta chains given below trace back to one sample, sequenced in a study of T cells in Graves' hyperthyroidism and ophthalmopathy. Regions amplified from RNA transcripts were the TCR beta CDR3 regions. A first-round RT-PCR of the TCR CDR3 used the HTBI primer set. TCRdb re-called the multiplex PCR reads through MiXCR, storing one row per CDR3 protein. The sample shows roughly 180,000 distinct CDR3 sequences, approximately 15% of them seen only once. Specimen: blood. The origin of the receptors is a woman aged 45-65 years with Graves' hyperthyroidism.

This clonotype was picked up a small number of times. This rearrangement joins TRBV5-1 to TRBJ2-1, with a weak D call TRBD1 (6 bases). The CDR3 length is 16 residues. Germline CDR1 reads SGHRS; CDR2 reads YFSETQ. V dropped 2 bases and J dropped 7 bases, with 19 bases sitting between them. CDR3 sequence: CASSFRLNRAGNEQFF. The CDR3, as DNA: TGCGCCAGCAGCTTCCGGCTGAACAGGGCGGGTAATGAGCAGTTCTTC.

This clonotype was observed many times. Sequence at one end of the junction differs from germline and may be a read error. The chain carries TRBV7-2 and TRBJ1-2; 7 bases map to TRBD1. The CDR3 contains 14 residues. CDR1 is SGHTA and CDR2 is FQGNSA in the germline V gene. CDR3 sequence (DNA): TGTGCCAGCGGCTTAGGAGGCCAGGGGGATGGCTACACCTTC. Translation: CASGLGGQGDGYTF. Full variable domain (missing parts from reference TRBV7-2 and TRBJ1-2): GAGVSQSPSNKVTEKGKDVELRCDPISGHTALYWYRQSLGQGLEFLIYFQGNSAPDKSGLPSDRFSAERTGGSVSTLTIQRTQQEDSAVYLCASGLGGQGDGYTFGSGTRLTVV.

This clonotype was recorded at least ten times. V is TRBV2 and J is TRBJ1-2; 8 bases align to TRBD1. This CDR3 is built from 14 residues. The ends lost 6 bases at V and 3 bases at J; junction bases unmatched: 6. Germline V gene sequence: CDR1 SNHLY, CDR2 FYNNEI. The CDR3 DNA sequence: TGTGCCAGCAGCCGAGACAGGGGAGACTATGGCTACACCTTC. Its translation is CASSRDRGDYGYTF.

The sample holds many counts of this clonotype. V gene TRBV6-1 combines with J gene TRBJ2-1; D is possibly TRBD1 (7 bases). The CDR3 has 14 amino acids. Germline CDR1 and CDR2: MNHNS and SASEGT. The germline V and J ends were trimmed by 4 bases and 4 bases, with 11 bases remaining between them. In DNA, the CDR3 is TGTGCCAGCAGTGCCAGGGGGGTTTACAATGAGCAGTTCTTC. Protein: CASSARGVYNEQFF.

The chain has TRBV6-6 and TRBJ1-2, with a tentative D call TRBD1 (5 bases). V gave up 0 bases and J gave up 4 bases, with 21 bases separating them. Germline V gene sequence: CDR1 MNHNY, CDR2 SVGAGI (reference sequence). The length of the CDR3 is 18 residues. CDR3 residues: CASSYSYPPTAGTYGYTF. CDR3 coding DNA: TGTGCCAGCAGTTACTCGTACCCACCGACAGCAGGGACCTATGGCTACACCTTC.

This clonotype came up a few times. Just one base apart from a much larger clone, this may be a read error. This CDR3 fails to terminate in the conserved phenylalanine or tryptophan, so it likely reflects a read error. The V gene is TRBV24-1, the J gene TRBJ1-1; possibly TRBD1 for D (5 bases). Per the germline V gene, CDR1 is KGHDR and CDR2 is SFDVKD. V was cut by 7 bases and J by 3 bases, with 17 bases left in between. The CDR3 contains 15 residues. Here the CDR3 reads CATRGQGGRDTEAFL. The CDR3 DNA reads as TGTGCCACCAGAGGCCAGGGTGGACGGGACACTGAAGCTTTCCTT.

This clonotype came up many times. The chain has TRBV29-1 and TRBJ1-1; no clear D. CDR1 is SQVTM and CDR2 is ANQGSEA in the germline V gene. The CDR3 spans 12 residues. V lost 7 bases and J lost 1, with 10 bases in between. The CDR3 region is CSAAAPNTEAFF. The CDR3 DNA follows: TGCAGCGCTGCGGCCCCGAACACTGAAGCTTTCTTT.

This clonotype was seen repeatedly, ten times or more. The CDR3 coding sequence is TGTGCCAGCAGTTTTCAGAGATATCAGCCCCAGCATTTT. Protein product: CASSFQRYQPQHF. The chain has TRBV27 and TRBJ1-5; D remains unclear. Trimming left V 3 bases short and J 5 bases short, with 8 bases between. Germline assignment: CDR1 MNHEY and CDR2 SMNVEV (reference sequence). The CDR3 runs 13 residues.

This clonotype was recorded many times. The chain links TRBV27 to TRBJ1-4; no definite D call. The CDR3 has 14 residues. Germline-derived CDR1 and CDR2 are MNHEY and SMNVEV (reference sequence). Trimming removed 6 bases from V and 2 bases from J, with 10 bases in between. Written as DNA, the CDR3 is TGTGCCAGCAGACGACACTCCACTAATGAAAAACTGTTTTTT. Its protein is CASRRHSTNEKLFF.

This chain joins TRBV28 and TRBJ1-2, with D possibly TRBD1 on 5 matching bases. V dropped 6 bases and J dropped 9 bases, with 20 bases sitting between them. Germline loops: CDR1 MDHEN, CDR2 SYDVKM. This CDR3 has 14 amino acids. CDR3 amino acids: CASRIPGLGLSYTF. The CDR3 bases are TGTGCCAGCAGGATACCGGGACTCGGTCTGAGCTACACCTTC.

This clonotype was seen repeatedly, ten times or more. Written as DNA, the CDR3 is TGTGCCAGCAGTGATCGGGGGGCGCGGTCAGGACAGCCCCAGCATTTT. This sequence encodes CASSDRGARSGQPQHF. This sequence joins TRBV6-1 and TRBJ1-5, with D possibly TRBD1 on 6 matching bases. The CDR3 length is 16 residues. Per germline, CDR1 MNHNS and CDR2 SASEGT. Trimming took off 3 bases at V and 7 bases at J, with 19 bases between the two ends.

V gene TRBV27 combines with J gene TRBJ2-7; weak D call: TRBD1 (6 bases). The ends were cut back, 3 bases at V and 2 bases at J, with 11 bases in the middle. The CDR3 has 14 amino acids. Germline loops: CDR1 MNHEY, CDR2 SMNVEV (reference sequence). Here the CDR3 reads CASSFGRGTYEQYF. The CDR3 DNA reads TGTGCCAGCAGTTTCGGCAGGGGAACCTACGAGCAGTACTTC.

In this sample, this clonotype turned up many times. The chain employs TRBV12-3 or TRBV12-4 and TRBJ2-7; 10 bases match TRBD1. The CDR3 consists of 16 residues. Trimming removed 5 bases from V and 3 bases from J; junction bases left unmatched: 10. CDR3 DNA: TGTGCCAGCAGTCCAAACCTCGGACAGGGGGTCTACGAGCAGTACTTC. Its translation: CASSPNLGQGVYEQYF.

This clonotype appeared many times. V is TRBV20-1 and J is TRBJ2-5; no firm D call. Germline lookup yields CDR1 DFQATT and CDR2 SNEGSKA (reference sequence). This CDR3 is 14 amino acids long. Trimming pared 5 bases from V and 5 bases from J, leaving 18 bases between. CDR3 protein: CSARMEPYLETQYF. The CDR3 nucleotides are TGCAGTGCTCGAATGGAACCGTACTTGGAGACCCAGTACTTC.

This clonotype has ten or more counts. The rearrangement uses TRBV20-1 and TRBJ1-2, with D tentatively TRBD1 (6 bases). The CDR3 sequence is 12 residues long. In germline, CDR1 is DFQATT, CDR2 SNEGSKA (reference sequence). Trimming removed 3 bases at V and 3 bases at J, with 8 bases between. The CDR3 loop is CSASGQYYGYTF. CDR3 nucleotides: TGCAGTGCTAGTGGACAGTACTATGGCTACACCTTC.

This clonotype has a count of ten or more. This rearrangement joins TRBV6-1 to TRBJ2-1; D perhaps matches TRBD2 (7 bases). Trimming shortened V by 4 bases and J by 5 bases, and 12 bases separated the two germline ends. The CDR3 totals 14 residues. Germline CDR1 and CDR2: MNHNS and SASEGT. CDR3 sequence: CASSVGGPNNEQFF. The CDR3 DNA is TGTGCCAGCAGTGTCGGGGGGCCAAACAATGAGCAGTTCTTC.

The rearrangement joins TRBV15 to TRBJ1-1, with a possible D match to TRBD1 (5 bases). The CDR3 length is 15 residues. Germline V gene lookup returns CDR1 LNHNV and CDR2 YYDKDF (reference sequence). Trimming took 5 bases from V and 0 from J, leaving 13 bases between them. CDR3 nucleotide sequence: TGTGCCACCAGCGGCGGGGCGTCATTGAACACTGAAGCTTTCTTT. It encodes CATSGGASLNTEAFF. Full variable domain (outside the CDR3, taken from reference TRBV15 and TRBJ1-1): DAMVIQNPRYQVTQFGKPVTLSCSQTLNHNVMYWYQQKSSQAPKLLFHYYDKDFNNEADTPDNFQSRRPNTSFCFLDIRSPGLGDTAMYLCATSGGASLNTEAFFGQGTRLTVV.

Regarding this clonotype: An end of the junction does not agree with germline; a read error may underlie this. The rearrangement uses TRBV20-1 and TRBJ2-4, with 7 bases matching TRBD1. Germline CDR1 and CDR2: DFQATT and SNEGSKA (reference sequence). The CDR3 is 13 residues long. The CDR3: CSARQGYELIQYF. The CDR3 region has the DNA TGCAGTGCAAGACAGGGTTACGAGTTAATTCAATACTTC.

There are many counts of this clonotype. V usage is TRBV2 and J usage is TRBJ1-6; 7 bases line up with TRBD1. With 9 bases clipped from V and 7 bases from J, the junction kept 9 bases outside the gene matches. Looked up from germline, CDR1 is SNHLY and CDR2 is FYNNEI. The CDR3 totals 14 residues. The CDR3 here is CASGGQRRNSPLHF. In DNA form, the CDR3 reads TGTGCCAGTGGGGGACAGCGAAGGAATTCACCCCTCCACTTT.

This clonotype has a count of ten or more. In DNA, the CDR3 is TGTGCCATCAGTGAGAGACACGGTAATCAGCCCCAGCATTTT. It yields the protein CAISERHGNQPQHF. The chain carries TRBV10-3 and TRBJ1-5; D is ambiguous. The CDR3 has 14 amino acids. The V end was cut by 2 bases, the J end by 4 bases, with 9 bases between. CDR1 is ENHRY and CDR2 is SYGVKD in the germline V gene.

Notes on this clonotype: A read error may explain this, as a much larger clone is one base away. The rearrangement joins TRBV20-1 to TRBJ2-5; no definite D call. Per germline, CDR1 DFQATT and CDR2 SNEGSKA (reference sequence). The CDR3 sequence is 13 residues long. CDR3 bases: TGCAGTGGATTCCAGAATTCAAGGCAGACCGAGTACTTC. This sequence encodes CSGFQNSRQTEYF.

This clonotype turned up a few times. This clone may be a read error of a much larger clone one base away. The rearrangement joins TRBV11-1 to TRBJ2-2, with TRBD1 matching over 7 bases. Germline loops: CDR1 SGHAT, CDR2 FQDESV (reference sequence). The CDR3 is made up of 17 amino acids. CDR3 nucleotide sequence: TGTGCCAGCAGCTTCCAGGACAGGTCGATGGACACCGGGGAGCTGCTTTTT. Its protein product is CASSFQDRSMDTGELLF.

This clonotype was picked up many times. The V gene is TRBV20-1, the J gene TRBJ1-2; 9 positions agree with TRBD1. Germline loops: CDR1 DFQATT, CDR2 SNEGSKA (reference sequence). The CDR3 has 14 amino acids. With V trimmed by 1 base and J by 4 bases, 4 bases remained unmatched. The chain's CDR3 is CSARADRGGYGYTF. CDR3 coding DNA: TGCAGTGCTAGAGCGGACAGGGGAGGCTATGGCTACACCTTC.

This clonotype has ten or more counts. This chain links TRBV5-6 with TRBJ1-2, with TRBD1 identical over 7 bases. The V segment lost 4 bases and the J segment 4 bases; nucleotides outside the gene matches: 7. Per germline, CDR1 SGHDT and CDR2 YYEEEE. This CDR3 has 14 amino acids. CDR3 in amino acids: CASSLQRQGYGYTF. CDR3 DNA: TGTGCCAGCAGCCTTCAAAGACAGGGCTATGGCTACACCTTC.